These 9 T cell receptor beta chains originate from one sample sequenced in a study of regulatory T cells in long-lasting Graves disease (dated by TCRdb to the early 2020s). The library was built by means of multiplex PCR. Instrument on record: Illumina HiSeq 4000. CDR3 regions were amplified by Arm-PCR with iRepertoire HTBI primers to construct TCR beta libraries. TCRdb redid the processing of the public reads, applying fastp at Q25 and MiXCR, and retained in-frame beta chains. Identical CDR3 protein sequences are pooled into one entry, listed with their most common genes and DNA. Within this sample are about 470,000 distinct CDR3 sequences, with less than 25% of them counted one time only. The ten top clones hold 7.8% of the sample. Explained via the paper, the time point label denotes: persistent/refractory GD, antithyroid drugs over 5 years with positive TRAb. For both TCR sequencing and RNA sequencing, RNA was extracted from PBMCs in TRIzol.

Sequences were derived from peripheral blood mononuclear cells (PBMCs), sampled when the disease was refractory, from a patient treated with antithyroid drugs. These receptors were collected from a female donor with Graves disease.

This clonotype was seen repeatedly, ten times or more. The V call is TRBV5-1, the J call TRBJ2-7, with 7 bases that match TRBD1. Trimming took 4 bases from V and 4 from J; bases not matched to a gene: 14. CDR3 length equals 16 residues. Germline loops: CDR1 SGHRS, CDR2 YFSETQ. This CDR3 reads CASSLEGAGYSYEQYF. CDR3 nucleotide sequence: TGCGCCAGCAGCCTTGAGGGGGCAGGTTACTCGTACGAGCAGTACTTC.

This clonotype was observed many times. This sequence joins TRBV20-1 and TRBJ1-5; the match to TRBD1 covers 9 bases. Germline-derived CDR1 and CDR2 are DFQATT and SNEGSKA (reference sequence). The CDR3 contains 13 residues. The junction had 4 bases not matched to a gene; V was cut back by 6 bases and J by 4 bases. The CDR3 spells CSAKDRGNQPQHF. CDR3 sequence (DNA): TGCAGTGCCAAAGACAGGGGGAATCAGCCCCAGCATTTT.

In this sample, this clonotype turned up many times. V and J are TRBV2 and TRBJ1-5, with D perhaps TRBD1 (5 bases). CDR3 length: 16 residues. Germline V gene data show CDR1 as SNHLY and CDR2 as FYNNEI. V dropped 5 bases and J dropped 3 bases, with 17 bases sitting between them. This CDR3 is CASSKTPGWDNQPQHF. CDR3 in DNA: TGTGCCAGCAGTAAGACCCCAGGGTGGGACAATCAGCCCCAGCATTTT.

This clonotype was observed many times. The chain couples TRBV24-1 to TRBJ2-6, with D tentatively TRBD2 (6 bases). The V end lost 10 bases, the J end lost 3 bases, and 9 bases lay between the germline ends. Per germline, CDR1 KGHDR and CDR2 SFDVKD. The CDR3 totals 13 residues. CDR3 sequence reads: CATSRGGANVLTF. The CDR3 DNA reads TGTGCCACTTCGCGGGGTGGGGCCAACGTCCTGACTTTC.

The CDR3 loop reads CASSGGLSGNTIYF. DNA for the CDR3: TGTGCCAGCAGCGGGGGTCTAAGTGGAAACACCATATATTTT. This chain links TRBV16 with TRBJ1-3; weak D call: TRBD1 (5 bases). The CDR3 runs 14 residues. The V gene lost 5 bases and the J gene lost 3 bases, with 11 bases spanning the gap. Germline V gene data show CDR1 as KGHSY and CDR2 as FQNENV.

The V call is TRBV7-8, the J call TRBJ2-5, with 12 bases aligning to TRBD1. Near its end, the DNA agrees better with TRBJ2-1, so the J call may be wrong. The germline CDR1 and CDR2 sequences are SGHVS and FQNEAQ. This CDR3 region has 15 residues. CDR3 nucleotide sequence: TGTGCCAGCAGCGCCGGGACAGGGGGCGGGAATGAGCAGTTCTTC. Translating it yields CASSAGTGGGNEQFF.

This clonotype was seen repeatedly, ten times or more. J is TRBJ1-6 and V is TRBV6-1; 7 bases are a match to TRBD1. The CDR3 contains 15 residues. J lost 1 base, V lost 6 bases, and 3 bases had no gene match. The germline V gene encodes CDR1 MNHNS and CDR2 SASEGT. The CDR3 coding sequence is TGTGCCAGCAGCACGGACAGGTCCTATAATTCACCCCTCCACTTT. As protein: CASSTDRSYNSPLHF.

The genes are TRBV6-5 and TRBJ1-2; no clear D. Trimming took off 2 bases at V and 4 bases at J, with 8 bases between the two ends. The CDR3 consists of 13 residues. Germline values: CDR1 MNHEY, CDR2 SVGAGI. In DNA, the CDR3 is TGTGCCAGCAGTTACGGACTGCTCTATGGCTACACCTTC. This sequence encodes CASSYGLLYGYTF.

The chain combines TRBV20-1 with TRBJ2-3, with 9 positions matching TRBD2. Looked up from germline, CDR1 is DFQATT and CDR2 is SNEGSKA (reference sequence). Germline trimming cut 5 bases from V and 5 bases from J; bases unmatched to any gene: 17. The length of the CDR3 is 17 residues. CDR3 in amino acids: CSAPISPRASGIDTQYF. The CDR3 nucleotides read TGCAGTGCTCCGATCTCCCCCCGGGCTAGCGGGATAGATACGCAGTATTTT.